This paragraph covers one T cell receptor (beta chain) sequence. Sequencing was performed with immunoSEQ multiplex PCR; in TCRdb, only in-frame clones are kept and a portion is missing. The repertoire has about 660,000 clones, approximately 87% of them found once; the top ten carry about 0.01%. The data belong to a study of shared T cell receptors in the human thymus. CDR1 SGHNT and CDR2 YYREEE come from the germline V gene (reference sequence). The V and J ends lost 4 bases and 4 bases, in that order; junction bases with no gene match: 5. This CDR3 is 15 amino acids long. These records were also assigned to another study, of human thymus T cells. From that paper: Across thymic and blood repertoires, the usage of V and J genes appeared to be biased.

The clonotype originates from a boy younger than two with a congenital heart defect. Sequencing was performed on thymocytes. The rearrangement joins TRBV5-4 to TRBJ2-3; 11 bases are a match to TRBD2. CDR3 protein: CASSPPSGRSDTQYF. CDR3 in DNA: TGTGCCAGCAGCCCCCCTAGCGGGAGGTCAGATACGCAGTATTTT.